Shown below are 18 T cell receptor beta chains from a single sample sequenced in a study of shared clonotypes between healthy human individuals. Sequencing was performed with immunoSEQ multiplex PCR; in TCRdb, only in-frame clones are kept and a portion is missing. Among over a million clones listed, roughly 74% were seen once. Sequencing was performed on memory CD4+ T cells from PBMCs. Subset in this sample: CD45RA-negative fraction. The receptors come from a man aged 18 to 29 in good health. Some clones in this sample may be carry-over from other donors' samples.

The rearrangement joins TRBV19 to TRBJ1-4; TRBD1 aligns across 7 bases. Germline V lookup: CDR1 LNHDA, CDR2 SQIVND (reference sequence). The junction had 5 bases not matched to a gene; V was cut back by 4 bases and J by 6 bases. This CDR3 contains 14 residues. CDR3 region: CASSRNRGDEKLFF. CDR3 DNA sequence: TGTGCCAGTAGTAGAAACAGGGGCGATGAAAAACTGTTTTTT.

CDR3 sequence reads: CASSLAVGDQNEKLFF. CDR3 sequence (DNA): TGTGCCAGCAGCTTAGCGGTGGGGGATCAAAATGAAAAACTGTTTTTT. The V gene is TRBV7-9, the J gene TRBJ1-4; D possibly corresponds to TRBD1 (5 bases). V was clipped by 0 bases and J by 5 bases, with 13 bases between them. The CDR3 consists of 16 residues. Looked up from germline, CDR1 is SEHNR and CDR2 is FQNEAQ (reference sequence). Full variable domain (rest looked up from reference TRBV7-9 and TRBJ1-4): DTGVSQNPRHKITKRGQNVTFRCDPISEHNRLYWYRQTLGQGPEFLTYFQNEAQLEKSRLLSDRFSAERPKGSFSTLEIQRTEQGDSAMYLCASSLAVGDQNEKLFFGSGTQLSVL.

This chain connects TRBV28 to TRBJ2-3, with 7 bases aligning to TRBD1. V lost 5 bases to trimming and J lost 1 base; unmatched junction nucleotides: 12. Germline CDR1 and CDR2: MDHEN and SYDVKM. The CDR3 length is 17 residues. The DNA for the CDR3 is TGTGCCAGCAGTGACAGACAGGGAGAGGGTGGCACAGATACGCAGTATTTT. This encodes CASSDRQGEGGTDTQYF.

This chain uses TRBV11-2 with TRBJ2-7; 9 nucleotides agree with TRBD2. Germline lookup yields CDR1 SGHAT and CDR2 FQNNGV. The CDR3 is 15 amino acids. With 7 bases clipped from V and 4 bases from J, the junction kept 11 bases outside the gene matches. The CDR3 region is CASIRRGSGGYEQYF. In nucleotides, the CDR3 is TGTGCCAGCATAAGAAGGGGTAGCGGGGGTTACGAGCAGTACTTC.

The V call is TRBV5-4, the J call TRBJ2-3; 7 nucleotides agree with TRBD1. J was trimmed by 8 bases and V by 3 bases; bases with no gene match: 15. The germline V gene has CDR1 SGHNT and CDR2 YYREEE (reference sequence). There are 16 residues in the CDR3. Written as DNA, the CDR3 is TGTGCCAGCAGCTCCCCCGAGGGGGCTCTCCAAGGTACGCAGTATTTT. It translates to CASSSPEGALQGTQYF.

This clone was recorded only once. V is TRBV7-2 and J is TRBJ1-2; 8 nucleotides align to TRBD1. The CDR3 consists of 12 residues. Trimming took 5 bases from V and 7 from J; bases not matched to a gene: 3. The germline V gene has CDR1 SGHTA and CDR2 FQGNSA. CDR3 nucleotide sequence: TGTGCCAGCAGCCAGGGGGCGCTTGGCTACACCTTC. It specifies CASSQGALGYTF.

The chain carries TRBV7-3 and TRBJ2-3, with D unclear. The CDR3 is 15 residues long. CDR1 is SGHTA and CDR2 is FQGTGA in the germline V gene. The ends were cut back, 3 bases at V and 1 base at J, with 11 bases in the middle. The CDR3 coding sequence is TGTGCCAGCAGCTTCGGGTACGGAGGCACAGATACGCAGTATTTT. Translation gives CASSFGYGGTDTQYF.

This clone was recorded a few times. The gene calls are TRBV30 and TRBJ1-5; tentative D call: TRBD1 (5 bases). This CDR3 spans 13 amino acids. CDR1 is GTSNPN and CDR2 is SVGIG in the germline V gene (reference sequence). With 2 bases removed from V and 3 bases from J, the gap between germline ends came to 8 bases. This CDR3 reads CAWSKGLNQPQHF. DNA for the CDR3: TGTGCCTGGAGTAAGGGGCTCAATCAGCCCCAGCATTTT.

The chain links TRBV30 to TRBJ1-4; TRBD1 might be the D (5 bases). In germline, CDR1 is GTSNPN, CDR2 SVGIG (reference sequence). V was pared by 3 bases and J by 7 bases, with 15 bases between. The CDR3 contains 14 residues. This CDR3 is CAWRSGGGSEKLFF. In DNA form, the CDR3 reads TGTGCCTGGAGATCGGGGGGAGGTAGTGAAAAACTGTTTTTT. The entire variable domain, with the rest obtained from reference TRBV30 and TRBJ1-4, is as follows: SQTIHQWPATLVQPVGSPLSLECTVEGTSNPNLYWYRQAAGRGLQLLFYSVGIGQISSEVPQNLSASRPQDRQFILSSKKLLLSDSGFYLCAWRSGGGSEKLFFGSGTQLSVL.

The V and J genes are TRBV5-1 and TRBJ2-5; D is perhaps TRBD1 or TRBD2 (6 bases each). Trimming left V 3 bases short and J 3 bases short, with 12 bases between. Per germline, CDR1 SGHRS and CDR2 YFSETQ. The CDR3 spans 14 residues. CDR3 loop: CASSWERGEETQYF. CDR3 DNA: TGCGCCAGCAGCTGGGAGAGGGGGGAAGAGACCCAGTACTTC.

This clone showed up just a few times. The CDR3 nucleotides are TGCAGCGTTAATGATTGGGCTAATGAAAAACTGTTTTTT. It specifies CSVNDWANEKLFF. The chain recombines TRBV29-1 with TRBJ1-4; no reliable D call. CDR1 SQVTM and CDR2 ANQGSEA come from the germline V gene. V gave up 5 bases and J gave up 3 bases, with 10 bases separating them. The CDR3 totals 13 residues.

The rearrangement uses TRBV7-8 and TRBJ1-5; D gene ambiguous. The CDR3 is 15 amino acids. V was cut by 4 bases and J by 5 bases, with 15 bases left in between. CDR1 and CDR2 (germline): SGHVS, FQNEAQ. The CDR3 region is CASSSAVGGYQPQHF. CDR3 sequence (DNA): TGTGCCAGCAGCTCCGCCGTGGGTGGTTATCAGCCCCAGCATTTT.

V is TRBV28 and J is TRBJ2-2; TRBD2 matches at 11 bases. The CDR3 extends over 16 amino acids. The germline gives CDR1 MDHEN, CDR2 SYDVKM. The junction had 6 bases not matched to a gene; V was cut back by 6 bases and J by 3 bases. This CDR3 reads CASSRSGRADTGELFF. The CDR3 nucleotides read TGTGCCAGCAGCCGTAGCGGGAGGGCCGACACCGGGGAGCTGTTTTTT.

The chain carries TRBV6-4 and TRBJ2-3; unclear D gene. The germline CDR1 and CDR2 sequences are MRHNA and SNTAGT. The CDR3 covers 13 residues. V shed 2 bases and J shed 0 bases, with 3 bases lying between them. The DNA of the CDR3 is TGTGCCAGCAGTGACACCAGCACAGATACGCAGTATTTT. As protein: CASSDTSTDTQYF.

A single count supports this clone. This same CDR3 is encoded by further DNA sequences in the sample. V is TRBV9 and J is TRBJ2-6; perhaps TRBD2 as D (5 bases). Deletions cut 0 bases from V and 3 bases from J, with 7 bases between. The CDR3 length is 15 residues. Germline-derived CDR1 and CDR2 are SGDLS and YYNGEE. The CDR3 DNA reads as TGTGCCAGCAGCGTAGTAGGGAGTGGGGCCAACGTCCTGACTTTC. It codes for CASSVVGSGANVLTF.

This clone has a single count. CDR3 DNA: TGTGCCAGCAGCCCCGGATGGGGCTACACCTTC. This codes for CASSPGWGYTF. This rearrangement joins TRBV6-5 to TRBJ1-2, with D uncertain. V was trimmed by 6 bases and J by 8 bases, leaving 10 bases between them. The length of the CDR3 is 11 residues. The germline V gene has CDR1 MNHEY and CDR2 SVGAGI.

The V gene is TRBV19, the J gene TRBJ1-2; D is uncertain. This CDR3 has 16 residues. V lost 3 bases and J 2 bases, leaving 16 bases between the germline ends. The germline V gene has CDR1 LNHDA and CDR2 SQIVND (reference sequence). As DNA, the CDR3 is TGTGCCAGTAGTATGGATGCAGCGGGGTCAAACTATGGCTACACCTTC. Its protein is CASSMDAAGSNYGYTF.

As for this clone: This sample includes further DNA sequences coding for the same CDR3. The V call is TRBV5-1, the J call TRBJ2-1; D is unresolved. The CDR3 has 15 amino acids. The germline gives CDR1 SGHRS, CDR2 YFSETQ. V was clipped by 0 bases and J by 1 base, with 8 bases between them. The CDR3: CASSLGGRSYNEQFF. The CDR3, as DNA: TGCGCCAGCAGCTTGGGCGGACGTTCCTACAATGAGCAGTTCTTC. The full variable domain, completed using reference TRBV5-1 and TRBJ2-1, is KAGVTQTPRYLIKTRGQQVTLSCSPISGHRSVSWYQQTPGQGLQFLFEYFSETQRNKGNFPGRFSGRQFSNSRSEMNVSTLELGDSALYLCASSLGGRSYNEQFFGPGTRLTVL.